This TCR beta chain was recovered during a study of T cell changes during pregnancy in multiple sclerosis. This table comes from immunoSEQ multiplex PCR, and its TCRdb copy is limited to in-frame clones, with some not included. The sample carries nearly 70,000 clones, 92% recorded once. Germline V gene sequence: CDR1 SGHVS, CDR2 FQNEAQ. V was clipped by 5 bases and J by 7 bases, with 29 bases between them. CDR3 length equals 18 residues. This receptor was obtained from a female donor in good health, enrolled as a control in a pregnancy study. The rearrangement links TRBV7-8 to TRBJ1-1; D gene unclear. Sequenced here: peripheral blood, sampled in the second trimester of pregnancy. The CDR3 sequence is CASSPLVGGLSLFGEAFF. The CDR3 DNA reads TGTGCCAGCAGCCCCCTCGTTGGAGGGCTCTCCTTGTTTGGTGAAGCTTTCTTT.